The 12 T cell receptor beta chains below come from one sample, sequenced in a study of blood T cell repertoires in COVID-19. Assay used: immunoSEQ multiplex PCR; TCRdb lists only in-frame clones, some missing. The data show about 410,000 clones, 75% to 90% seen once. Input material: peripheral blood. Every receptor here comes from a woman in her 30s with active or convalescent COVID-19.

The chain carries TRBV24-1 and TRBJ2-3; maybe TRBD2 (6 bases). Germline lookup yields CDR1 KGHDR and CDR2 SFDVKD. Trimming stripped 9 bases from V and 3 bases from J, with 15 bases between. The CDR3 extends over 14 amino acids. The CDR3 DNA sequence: TGTGCCACCGGGGACGGGGGTGCGACAGATACGCAGTATTTT. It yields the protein CATGDGGATDTQYF.

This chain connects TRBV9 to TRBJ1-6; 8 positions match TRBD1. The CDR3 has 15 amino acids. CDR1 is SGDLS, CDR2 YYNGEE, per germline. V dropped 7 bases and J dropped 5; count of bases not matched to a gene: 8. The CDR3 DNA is TGTGCCAGCGACCGTGGGACAGGCAATAATTCACCCCTCCACTTT. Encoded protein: CASDRGTGNNSPLHF.

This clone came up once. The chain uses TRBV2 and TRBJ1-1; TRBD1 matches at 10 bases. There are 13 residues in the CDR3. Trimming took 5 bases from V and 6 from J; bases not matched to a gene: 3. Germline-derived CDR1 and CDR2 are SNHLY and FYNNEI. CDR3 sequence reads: CASSIGTGAEAFF. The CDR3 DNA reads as TGTGCCAGCAGTATCGGGACAGGGGCTGAAGCTTTCTTT.

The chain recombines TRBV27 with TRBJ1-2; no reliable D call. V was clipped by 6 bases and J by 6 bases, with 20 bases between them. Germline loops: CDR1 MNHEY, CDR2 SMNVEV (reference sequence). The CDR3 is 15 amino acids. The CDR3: CASSPVLNSGHGYTF. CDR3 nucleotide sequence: TGTGCCAGCAGCCCCGTTTTGAACAGTGGCCATGGCTACACCTTC.

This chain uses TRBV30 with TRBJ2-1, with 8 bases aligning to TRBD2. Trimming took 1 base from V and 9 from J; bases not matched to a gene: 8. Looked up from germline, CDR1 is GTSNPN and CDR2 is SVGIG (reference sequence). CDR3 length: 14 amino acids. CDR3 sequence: CAWSGAGTSREQFF. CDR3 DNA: TGTGCCTGGAGTGGAGCCGGGACTAGTCGTGAGCAGTTCTTC. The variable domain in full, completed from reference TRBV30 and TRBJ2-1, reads SQTIHQWPATLVQPVGSPLSLECTVEGTSNPNLYWYRQAAGRGLQLLFYSVGIGQISSEVPQNLSASRPQDRQFILSSKKLLLSDSGFYLCAWSGAGTSREQFFGPGTRLTVL.

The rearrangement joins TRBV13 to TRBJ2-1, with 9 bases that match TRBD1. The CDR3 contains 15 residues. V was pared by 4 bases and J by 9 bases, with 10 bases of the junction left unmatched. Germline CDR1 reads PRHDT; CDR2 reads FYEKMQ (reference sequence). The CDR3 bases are TGTGCCAGCAGCTCGAGGACAGGGGTCCTTGGTGAGCAGTTCTTC. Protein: CASSSRTGVLGEQFF. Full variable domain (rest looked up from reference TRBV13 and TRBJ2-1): AAGVIQSPRHLIKEKRETATLKCYPIPRHDTVYWYQQGPGQDPQFLISFYEKMQSDKGSIPDRFSAQQFSDYHSELNMSSLELGDSALYFCASSSRTGVLGEQFFGPGTRLTVL.

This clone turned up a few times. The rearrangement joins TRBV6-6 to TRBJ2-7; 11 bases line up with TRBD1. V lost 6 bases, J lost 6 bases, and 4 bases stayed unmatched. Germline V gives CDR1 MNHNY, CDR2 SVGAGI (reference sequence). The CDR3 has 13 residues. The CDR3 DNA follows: TGTGCCAGCAGCCCCGGGACAGGGGGCGAGCAGTACTTC. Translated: CASSPGTGGEQYF.

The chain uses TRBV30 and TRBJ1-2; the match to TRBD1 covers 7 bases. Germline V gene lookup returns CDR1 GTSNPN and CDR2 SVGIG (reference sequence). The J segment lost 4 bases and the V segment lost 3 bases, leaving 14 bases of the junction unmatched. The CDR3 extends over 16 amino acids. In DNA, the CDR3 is TGTGCCTGGAGGGGATCCGACAGGGTGATTAGCTATGGCTACACCTTC. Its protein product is CAWRGSDRVISYGYTF.

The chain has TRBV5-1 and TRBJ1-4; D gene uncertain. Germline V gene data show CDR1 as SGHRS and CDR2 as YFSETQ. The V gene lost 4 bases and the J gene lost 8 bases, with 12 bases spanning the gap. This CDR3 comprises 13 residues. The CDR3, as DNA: TGCGCCAGCAGCATGGACGGGGAGGAAAAACTGTTTTTT. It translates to CASSMDGEEKLFF.

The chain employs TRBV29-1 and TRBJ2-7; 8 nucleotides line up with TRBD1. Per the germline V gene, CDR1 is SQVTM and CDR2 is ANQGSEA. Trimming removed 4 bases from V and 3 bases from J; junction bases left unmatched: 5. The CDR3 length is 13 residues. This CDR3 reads CSVVDRANYEQYF. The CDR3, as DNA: TGCAGCGTTGTGGACAGGGCGAACTACGAGCAGTACTTC.

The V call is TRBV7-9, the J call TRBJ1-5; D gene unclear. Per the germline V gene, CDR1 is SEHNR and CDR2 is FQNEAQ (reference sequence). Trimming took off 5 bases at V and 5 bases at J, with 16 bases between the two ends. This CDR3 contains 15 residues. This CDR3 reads CASSPEVGVDQPQHF. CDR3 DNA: TGTGCCAGCAGCCCCGAGGTAGGAGTCGATCAGCCCCAGCATTTT.

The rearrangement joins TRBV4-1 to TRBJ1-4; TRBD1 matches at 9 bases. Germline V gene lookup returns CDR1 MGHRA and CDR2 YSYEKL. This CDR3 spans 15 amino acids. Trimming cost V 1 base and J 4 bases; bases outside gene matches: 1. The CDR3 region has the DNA TGCGCCAGCAGCCAAGGACAGGGGGTTAATGAAAAACTGTTTTTT. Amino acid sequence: CASSQGQGVNEKLFF.